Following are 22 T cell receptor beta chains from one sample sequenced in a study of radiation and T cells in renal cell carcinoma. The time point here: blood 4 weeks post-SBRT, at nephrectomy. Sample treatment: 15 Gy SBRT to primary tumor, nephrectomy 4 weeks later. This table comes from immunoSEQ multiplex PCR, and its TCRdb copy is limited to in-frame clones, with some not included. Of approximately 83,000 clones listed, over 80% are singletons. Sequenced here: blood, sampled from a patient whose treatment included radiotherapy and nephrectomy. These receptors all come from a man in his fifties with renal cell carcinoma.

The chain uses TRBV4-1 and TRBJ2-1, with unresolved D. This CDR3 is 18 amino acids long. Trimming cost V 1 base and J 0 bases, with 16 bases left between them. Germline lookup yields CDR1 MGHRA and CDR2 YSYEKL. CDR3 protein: CASSQVQNLQSSYNEQFF. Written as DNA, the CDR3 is TGCGCCAGCAGCCAAGTACAAAACCTTCAGAGCTCCTACAATGAGCAGTTCTTC.

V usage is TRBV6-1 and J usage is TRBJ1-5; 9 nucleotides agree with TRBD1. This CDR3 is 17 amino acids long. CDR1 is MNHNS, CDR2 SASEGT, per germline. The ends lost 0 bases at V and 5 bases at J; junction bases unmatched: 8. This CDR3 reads CASSEAFHRGRDQPQHF. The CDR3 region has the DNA TGTGCCAGCAGTGAAGCTTTCCACAGGGGGCGGGATCAGCCCCAGCATTTT.

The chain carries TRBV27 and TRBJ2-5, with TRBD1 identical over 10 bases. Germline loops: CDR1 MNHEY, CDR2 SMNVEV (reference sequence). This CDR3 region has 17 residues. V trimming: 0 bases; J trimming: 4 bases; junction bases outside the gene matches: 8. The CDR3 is CASSLSAGTGALETQYF. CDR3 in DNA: TGTGCCAGCAGTTTATCCGCCGGGACAGGGGCACTAGAGACCCAGTACTTC.

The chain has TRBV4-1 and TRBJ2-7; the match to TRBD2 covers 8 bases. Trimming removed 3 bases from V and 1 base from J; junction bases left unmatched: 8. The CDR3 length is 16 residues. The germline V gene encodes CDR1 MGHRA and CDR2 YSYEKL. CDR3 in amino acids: CASSHEAGVASYEQYF. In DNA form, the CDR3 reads TGCGCCAGCAGCCACGAAGCGGGAGTTGCGTCCTACGAGCAGTACTTC.

The CDR3 DNA follows: TGTGCCAGTAGTAATAGACGGTGGGGTAGCACAGATACGCAGTATTTT. Protein sequence: CASSNRRWGSTDTQYF. J is TRBJ2-3 and V is TRBV19, with D unresolved. The germline gives CDR1 LNHDA, CDR2 SQIVND (reference sequence). V was pared by 4 bases and J by 0 bases, with 14 bases between. There are 16 residues in the CDR3.

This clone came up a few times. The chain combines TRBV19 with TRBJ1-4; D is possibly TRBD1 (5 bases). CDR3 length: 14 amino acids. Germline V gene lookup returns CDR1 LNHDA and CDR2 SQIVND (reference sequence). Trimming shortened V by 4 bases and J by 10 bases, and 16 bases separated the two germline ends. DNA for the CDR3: TGTGCCAGTAGTACCACCGGGACGAGTTCAAAACTGTTTTTT. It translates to CASSTTGTSSKLFF.

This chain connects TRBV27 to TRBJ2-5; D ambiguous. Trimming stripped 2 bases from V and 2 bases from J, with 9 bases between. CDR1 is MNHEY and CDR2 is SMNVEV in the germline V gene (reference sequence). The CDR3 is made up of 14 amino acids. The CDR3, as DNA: TGTGCCAGCAGTTTAAGGTCCTATCAAGAGACCCAGTACTTC. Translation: CASSLRSYQETQYF.

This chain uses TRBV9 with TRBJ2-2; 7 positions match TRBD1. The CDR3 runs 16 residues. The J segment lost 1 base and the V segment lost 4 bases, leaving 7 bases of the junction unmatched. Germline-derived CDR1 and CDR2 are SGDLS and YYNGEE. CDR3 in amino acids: CASSPRDRENTGELFF. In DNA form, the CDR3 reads TGTGCCAGCAGCCCCCGGGACAGAGAGAACACCGGGGAGCTGTTTTTT.

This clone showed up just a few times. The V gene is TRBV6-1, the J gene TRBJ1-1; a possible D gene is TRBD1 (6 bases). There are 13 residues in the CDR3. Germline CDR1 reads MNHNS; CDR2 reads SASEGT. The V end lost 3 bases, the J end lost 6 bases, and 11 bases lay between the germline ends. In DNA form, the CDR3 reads TGTGCCAGCAGTGACAACAACAGGGCTGAAGCTTTCTTT. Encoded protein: CASSDNNRAEAFF.

The CDR3 is CASSSGRFYSPLHF. The DNA for the CDR3 is TGTGCCAGCAGCTCGGGACGCTTTTACTCACCCCTCCACTTT. The V and J genes are TRBV11-2 and TRBJ1-6, with D possibly being TRBD1 (5 bases). The CDR3 totals 14 residues. V lost 4 bases and J 10 bases, leaving 14 bases between the germline ends. From germline, CDR1 is SGHAT and CDR2 FQNNGV.

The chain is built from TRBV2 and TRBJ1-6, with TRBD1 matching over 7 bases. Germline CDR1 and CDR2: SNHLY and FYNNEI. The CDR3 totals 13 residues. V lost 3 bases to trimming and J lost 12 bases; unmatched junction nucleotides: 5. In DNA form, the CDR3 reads TGTGCCAGCAGTGAGACAGGGAGGGGACCCCTCCACTTT. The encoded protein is CASSETGRGPLHF.

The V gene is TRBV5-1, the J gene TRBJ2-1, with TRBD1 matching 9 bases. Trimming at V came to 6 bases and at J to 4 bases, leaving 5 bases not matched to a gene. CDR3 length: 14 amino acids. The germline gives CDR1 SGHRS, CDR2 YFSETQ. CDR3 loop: CASTPGQGYNEQFF. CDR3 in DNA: TGCGCCAGCACCCCGGGACAGGGTTACAATGAGCAGTTCTTC.

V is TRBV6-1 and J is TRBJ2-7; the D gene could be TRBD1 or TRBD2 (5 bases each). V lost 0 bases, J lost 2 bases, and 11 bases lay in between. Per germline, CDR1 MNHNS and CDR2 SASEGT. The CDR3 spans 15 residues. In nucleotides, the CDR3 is TGTGCCAGCAGTGAAGCGTGGGGGTTTACCTACGAGCAGTACTTC. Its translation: CASSEAWGFTYEQYF.

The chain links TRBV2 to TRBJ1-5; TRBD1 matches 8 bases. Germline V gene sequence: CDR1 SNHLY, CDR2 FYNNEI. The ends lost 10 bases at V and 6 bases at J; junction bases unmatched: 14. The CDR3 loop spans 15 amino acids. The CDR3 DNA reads TGTGCCACCCGTCAGGGGCAGGGGGCAGGTCAGCCCCAGCATTTT. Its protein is CATRQGQGAGQPQHF.

The CDR3, as DNA: TGTGCCAGCAGCTCCAATACGGGCGGCACCGGGGAGCTGTTTTTT. The encoded protein is CASSSNTGGTGELFF. The chain combines TRBV7-2 with TRBJ2-2; D is uncertain. Trimming cost V 4 bases and J 4 bases, with 13 bases left between them. The CDR3 is 15 amino acids. Germline-derived CDR1 and CDR2 are SGHTA and FQGNSA.

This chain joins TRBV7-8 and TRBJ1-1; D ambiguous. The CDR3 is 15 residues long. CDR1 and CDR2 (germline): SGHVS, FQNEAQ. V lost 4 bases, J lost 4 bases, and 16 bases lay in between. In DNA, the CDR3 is TGTGCCAGCAGCTCCGCGGGAGTCCCCGGCACTGAAGCTTTCTTT. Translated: CASSSAGVPGTEAFF.

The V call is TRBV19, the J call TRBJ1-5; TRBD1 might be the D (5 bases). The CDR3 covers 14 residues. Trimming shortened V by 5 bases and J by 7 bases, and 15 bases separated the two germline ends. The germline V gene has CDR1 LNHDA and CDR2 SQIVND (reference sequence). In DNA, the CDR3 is TGTGCCAGTAGTGAGGGGCCGGGTGGGCAGCCCCAGCATTTT. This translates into CASSEGPGGQPQHF.

CDR3 in DNA: TGTGCCAGCTCACTCCTAGCGGGGCCCTCCTACAATGAGCAGTTCTTC. It codes for CASSLLAGPSYNEQFF. This rearrangement joins TRBV18 to TRBJ2-1; 9 positions agree with TRBD2. The length of the CDR3 is 16 residues. Per germline, CDR1 KGHSH and CDR2 LQKENI. J gave up 0 bases and V 4 bases, and 4 bases lay outside the gene matches.

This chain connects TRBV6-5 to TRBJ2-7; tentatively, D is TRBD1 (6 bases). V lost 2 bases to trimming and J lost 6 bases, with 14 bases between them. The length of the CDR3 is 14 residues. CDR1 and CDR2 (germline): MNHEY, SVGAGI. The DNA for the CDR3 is TGTGCCAGCAGTTACGGGGTAGGGGGACGCGAGCAGTACTTC. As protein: CASSYGVGGREQYF.

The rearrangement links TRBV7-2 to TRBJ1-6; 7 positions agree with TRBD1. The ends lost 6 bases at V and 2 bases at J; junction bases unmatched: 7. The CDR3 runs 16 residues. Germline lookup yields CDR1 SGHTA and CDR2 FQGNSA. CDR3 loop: CASRRDSPTYNSPLHF. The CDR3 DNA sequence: TGTGCCAGCAGGAGGGACAGCCCCACCTATAATTCACCCCTCCACTTT.

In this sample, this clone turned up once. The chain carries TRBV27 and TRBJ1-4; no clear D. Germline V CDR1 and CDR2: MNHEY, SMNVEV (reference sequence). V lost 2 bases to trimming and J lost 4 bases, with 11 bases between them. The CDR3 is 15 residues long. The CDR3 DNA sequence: TGTGCCAGCAGTTTAAATAAGGCTGATAATGAAAAACTGTTTTTT. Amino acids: CASSLNKADNEKLFF.

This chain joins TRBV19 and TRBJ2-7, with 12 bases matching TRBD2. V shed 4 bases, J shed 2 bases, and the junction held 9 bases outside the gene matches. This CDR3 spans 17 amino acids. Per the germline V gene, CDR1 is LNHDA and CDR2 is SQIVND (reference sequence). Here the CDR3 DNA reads TGTGCCAGTAGTACTTCTAGCGGGAGGGACCTGCCCTACGAGCAGTACTTC. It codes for CASSTSSGRDLPYEQYF.